The 17 T cell receptor beta chains below come from one sample, sequenced in a study of blood T cell repertoires in COVID-19. TCRdb's copy holds only in-frame clones and misses some; the assay was immunoSEQ multiplex PCR. The sample has approximately 170,000 clones, around 85% seen once. The sample comprised peripheral blood. The origin of the receptors is an older man with COVID-19, enrolled during active disease.

This clone came up once. This chain uses TRBV19 with TRBJ2-5; 9 nucleotides line up with TRBD2. The CDR3 spans 13 residues. Unmatched junction bases numbered 4, after V lost 6 bases and J lost 5 bases. Germline V lookup: CDR1 LNHDA, CDR2 SQIVND (reference sequence). CDR3: CASRLAGMETQYF. The CDR3 nucleotides read TGTGCCAGTAGGCTAGCGGGGATGGAGACCCAGTACTTC.

The CDR3 spells CASSTTGTAYNEQFF. The CDR3 nucleotides are TGTGCCAGCAGTACGACCGGGACAGCATACAATGAGCAGTTCTTC. The chain employs TRBV28 and TRBJ2-1, with 7 positions matching TRBD1. CDR1 is MDHEN, CDR2 SYDVKM, per germline. The junction had 8 bases not matched to a gene; V was cut back by 5 bases and J by 4 bases. This CDR3 has 15 amino acids. Filled out from reference TRBV28 and TRBJ2-1, the complete variable domain reads DVKVTQSSRYLVKRTGEKVFLECVQDMDHENMFWYRQDPGLGLRLIYFSYDVKMKEKGDIPEGYSVSREKKERFSLILESASTNQTSMYLCASSTTGTAYNEQFFGPGTRLTVL.

The chain recombines TRBV5-4 with TRBJ1-5, with TRBD1 identical over 9 bases. Trimming cost V 4 bases and J 5 bases; bases outside gene matches: 1. CDR1 and CDR2 (germline): SGHNT, YYREEE (reference sequence). The CDR3 extends over 13 amino acids. The CDR3 DNA reads TGTGCCAGCAGCCGGGACAGGGATCAGCCCCAGCATTTT. It yields the protein CASSRDRDQPQHF.

The CDR3: CASSPLTGNTGELFF. The CDR3, as DNA: TGTGCCAGTTCTCCCCTGACAGGGAACACCGGGGAGCTGTTTTTT. The chain is built from TRBV19 and TRBJ2-2, with D tentatively TRBD1 (6 bases). Germline CDR1 reads LNHDA; CDR2 reads SQIVND (reference sequence). The CDR3 length is 15 residues. Trimming stripped 8 bases from V and 1 base from J, with 14 bases between. The full variable domain, rest sourced from reference TRBV19 and TRBJ2-2, is DGGITQSPKYLFRKEGQNVTLSCEQNLNHDAMYWYRQDPGQGLRLIYYSQIVNDFQKGDIAEGYSVSREKKESFPLTVTSAQKNPTAFYLCASSPLTGNTGELFFGEGSRLTVL.

The chain couples TRBV3-1 (or the pseudogene TRBV3-2) to TRBJ1-2, with 8 bases that match TRBD1. Germline loops: CDR1 LGHDT, CDR2 YNNKEL (reference sequence). V was pared by 0 bases and J by 6 bases, with 12 bases of the junction left unmatched. The CDR3 covers 17 residues. In DNA, the CDR3 is TGTGCCAGCAGCCAAGACGCTGGGACAGGAGGAAGGCATGGCTACACCTTC. It translates to CASSQDAGTGGRHGYTF.

V gene TRBV5-4 combines with J gene TRBJ1-2, with 8 bases identical to TRBD1. Germline values: CDR1 SGHNT, CDR2 YYREEE (reference sequence). With V trimmed by 0 bases and J by 8 bases, 9 bases remained unmatched. The CDR3 loop spans 15 amino acids. The CDR3, as DNA: TGTGCCAGCAGCTTGGGTGACAGGGGAATCCAAGGCTACACCTTC. Encoded protein: CASSLGDRGIQGYTF.

The CDR3: CASSRKRGVNTEAFF. The CDR3 DNA reads TGTGCCAGCAGCCGAAAACGGGGAGTCAACACTGAAGCTTTCTTT. The chain employs TRBV7-9 and TRBJ1-1; D uncertain. Germline loops: CDR1 SEHNR, CDR2 FQNEAQ (reference sequence). The CDR3 loop spans 15 amino acids. Between the trimmed V and J ends, which lost 5 bases and 2 bases, there was a span of 15 bases.

V usage is TRBV5-1 and J usage is TRBJ1-2; the D gene is possibly TRBD1 (6 bases). The CDR3 consists of 14 residues. V lost 0 bases and J 8 bases, leaving 14 bases between the germline ends. Per germline, CDR1 SGHRS and CDR2 YFSETQ. This CDR3 reads CASSLALDSGGYTF. CDR3 bases: TGCGCCAGCAGCTTGGCACTGGACAGCGGAGGCTACACCTTC. The full variable domain, with the rest looked up from reference TRBV5-1 and TRBJ1-2, is KAGVTQTPRYLIKTRGQQVTLSCSPISGHRSVSWYQQTPGQGLQFLFEYFSETQRNKGNFPGRFSGRQFSNSRSEMNVSTLELGDSALYLCASSLALDSGGYTFGSGTRLTVV.

The V call is TRBV29-1, the J call TRBJ2-3; 8 bases line up with TRBD1. Germline V gives CDR1 SQVTM, CDR2 ANQGSEA. J gave up 4 bases and V 3 bases, and 9 bases lay outside the gene matches. This CDR3 region has 15 residues. CDR3 DNA: TGCAGCGTTGATGGGACAGGCATTCAGGCAGATACGCAGTATTTT. Translation gives CSVDGTGIQADTQYF.

This clone has just a few counts. The V call is TRBV9, the J call TRBJ2-2; D may be TRBD1 (6 bases). CDR1 and CDR2 from the germline V gene are SGDLS and YYNGEE. V lost 3 bases and J lost 3, with 15 bases in between. This CDR3 region has 16 residues. CDR3 coding DNA: TGTGCCAGCAGCGCAACTCCGGACAGTTACACCGGGGAGCTGTTTTTT. The encoded protein is CASSATPDSYTGELFF.

The rearrangement uses TRBV6-4 and TRBJ1-5; no definite D call. Trimming cost V 4 bases and J 2 bases, with 6 bases left between them. This CDR3 region has 13 residues. Germline-derived CDR1 and CDR2 are MRHNA and SNTAGT. The CDR3 region is CASSVAGNQPQHF. The CDR3 coding sequence is TGTGCCAGCAGTGTAGCGGGCAATCAGCCCCAGCATTTT.

The V call is TRBV7-2, the J call TRBJ2-2, with 7 bases that match TRBD1. The CDR3 has 17 amino acids. CDR1 SGHTA and CDR2 FQGNSA come from the germline V gene. V shed 5 bases and J 0 bases; nucleotides not matched to a gene: 9. Written as DNA, the CDR3 is TGTGCCAGCAGCCGGGACAGCAACCCTACGAACACCGGGGAGCTGTTTTTT. Amino acid sequence: CASSRDSNPTNTGELFF.

This sequence joins TRBV28 and TRBJ2-1; tentative D call: TRBD1 (6 bases). The germline V gene has CDR1 MDHEN and CDR2 SYDVKM. V lost 7 bases and J 4 bases, leaving 20 bases between the germline ends. This CDR3 has 16 amino acids. CDR3 region: CASNSMRDTLYNEQFF. The CDR3 bases are TGTGCCAGCAACTCCATGAGGGACACCTTATACAATGAGCAGTTCTTC.

The chain links TRBV18 to TRBJ1-6; D may be TRBD1 (5 bases). The CDR3 is made up of 14 amino acids. The germline V gene has CDR1 KGHSH and CDR2 LQKENI. V was clipped by 1 base and J by 7 bases, with 8 bases between them. The CDR3: CASSPQHRNSPLHF. CDR3 DNA sequence: TGTGCCAGCTCACCACAGCACAGGAATTCACCCCTCCACTTT.

V gene TRBV6-1 combines with J gene TRBJ1-6; 7 nucleotides align to TRBD1. The CDR3 length is 14 residues. V shed 3 bases and J 9 bases; nucleotides not matched to a gene: 5. The germline CDR1 and CDR2 sequences are MNHNS and SASEGT. CDR3 nucleotides: TGTGCCAGCAGTGAGAGACAGGGAAGTTCACCCCTCCACTTT. Translating gives CASSERQGSSPLHF.

This clone was seen more than once but under ten times. The J gene is TRBJ1-3, the V gene TRBV29-1; D gene unclear. The ends were cut back, 4 bases at V and 9 bases at J, with 10 bases in the middle. CDR1 is SQVTM, CDR2 ANQGSEA, per germline. The CDR3 runs to 11 residues. The CDR3 sequence is CSVVNRGTIYF. DNA of the CDR3: TGCAGCGTTGTCAATCGGGGCACCATATATTTT.

The genes are TRBV9 and TRBJ1-3, with D maybe TRBD1 (5 bases). The germline CDR1 and CDR2 sequences are SGDLS and YYNGEE. This CDR3 region has 16 residues. Trimming cost V 0 bases and J 3 bases, with 13 bases left between them. The CDR3 protein is CASSVEDTTYGNTIYF. The DNA for the CDR3 is TGTGCCAGCAGCGTAGAGGACACGACTTATGGAAACACCATATATTTT. Full variable domain (rest looked up from reference TRBV9 and TRBJ1-3): DSGVTQTPKHLITATGQRVTLRCSPRSGDLSVYWYQQSLDQGLQFLIQYYNGEERAKGNILERFSAQQFPDLHSELNLSSLELGDSALYFCASSVEDTTYGNTIYFGEGSWLTVV.